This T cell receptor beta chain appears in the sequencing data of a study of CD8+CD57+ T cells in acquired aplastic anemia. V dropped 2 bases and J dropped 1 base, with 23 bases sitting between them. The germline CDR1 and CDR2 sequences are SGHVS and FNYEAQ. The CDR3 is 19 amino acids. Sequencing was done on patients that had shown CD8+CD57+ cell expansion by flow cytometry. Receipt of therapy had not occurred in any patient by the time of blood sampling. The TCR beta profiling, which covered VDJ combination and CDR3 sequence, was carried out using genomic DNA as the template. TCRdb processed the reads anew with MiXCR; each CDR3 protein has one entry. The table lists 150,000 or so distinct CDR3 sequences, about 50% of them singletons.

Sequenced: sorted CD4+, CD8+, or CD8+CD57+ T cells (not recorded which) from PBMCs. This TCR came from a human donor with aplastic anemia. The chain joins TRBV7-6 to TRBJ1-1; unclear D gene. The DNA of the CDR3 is TGTGCCAGCAGCTTAAAGGATCTCCCCCTAGCGGGCGCGAACACTGAAGCTTTCTTT. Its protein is CASSLKDLPLAGANTEAFF.